Reported below is one T cell receptor (beta chain). What it binds is not known. Each TCR beta library was made by quantitative 5'-RACE that incorporated molecular barcodes. TCRdb analysed the 5' RACE reads with MiXCR anew, one entry per CDR3 protein. Of 250,000 to 350,000 distinct CDR3 sequences listed, around 21% are singletons. This entry comes from a study of CD8 T cells in ankylosing spondylitis. The study, taken as a whole, reports: A motif in TCR beta, a set of about eight highly homologous variants, appeared characteristic of ankylosing spondylitis blood.

Trimming stripped 6 bases from V and 2 bases from J, with 14 bases between. CDR3 length: 14 residues. CDR1 MNHNS and CDR2 SASEGT come from the germline V gene. The material sequenced was blood, either unsorted or a sorted T cell fraction (not recorded which). The rearrangement uses TRBV6-1 and TRBJ2-7; D gene ambiguous. The TCR sequence derives from a female donor with ankylosing spondylitis or in good health (not recorded which). The CDR3 reads CASSEPTVPYEQYF. Here the CDR3 DNA reads TGTGCCAGCAGCGAGCCGACGGTTCCCTACGAGCAGTACTTC.